These 22 T cell receptor beta chains came from one sample sequenced in a study of T cell responses to AZD1222 COVID-19 vaccine. TCRdb's table, derived via immunoSEQ multiplex PCR, lists solely in-frame clones and lacks some. Of about 93,000 clones in the sample, about 86% were seen once. The sequencing here drew on peripheral blood, taken on day 0 of AZD1222 vaccination. The receptors stem from an adult in good health.

The chain joins TRBV7-9 to TRBJ1-3, with D unclear. Between the trimmed V and J ends, which lost 0 bases and 0 bases, there was a span of 9 bases. CDR1 is SEHNR and CDR2 is FQNEAQ in the germline V gene (reference sequence). The CDR3 has 16 amino acids. The CDR3 DNA reads as TGTGCCAGCAGCTTAGCGGGCACATACTCTGGAAACACCATATATTTT. Residues: CASSLAGTYSGNTIYF.

The V gene is TRBV11-2, the J gene TRBJ2-7; no clear D gene. V was shortened by 1 base and J by 7 bases, with 11 bases between the two germline ends. The CDR3 is 13 residues long. The V gene's germline CDR1 is SGHAT and CDR2 FQNNGV. The CDR3 region is CASSLVGAAEQYF. CDR3 DNA: TGTGCCAGCAGCTTAGTGGGCGCCGCAGAGCAGTACTTC.

This chain joins TRBV4-1 and TRBJ2-7; tentatively, D is TRBD2 (6 bases). The CDR3 spans 17 residues. V was cut by 0 bases and J by 4 bases, with 19 bases left in between. The germline CDR1 and CDR2 sequences are MGHRA and YSYEKL. CDR3 DNA sequence: TGCGCCAGCAGCCAAGAGGACTCCGGGACTTGGAAGTACGAGCAGTACTTC. It specifies CASSQEDSGTWKYEQYF.

V usage is TRBV25-1 and J usage is TRBJ1-4; 7 bases agree with TRBD1. This CDR3 has 14 amino acids. CDR1 is MGHDK, CDR2 SYGVNS, per germline. The V gene end was trimmed by 6 bases and the J gene end by 6 bases; junction bases not matched to a gene: 7. The CDR3 loop reads CASSSTRGDEKLFF. CDR3 sequence (DNA): TGTGCCAGCAGCTCGACCAGGGGGGATGAAAAACTGTTTTTT. The full variable domain, in which reference TRBV25-1 and TRBJ1-4 provide the parts outside the CDR3, is EADIYQTPRYLVIGTGKKITLECSQTMGHDKMYWYQQDPGMELHLIHYSYGVNSTEKGDLSSESTVSRIRTEHFPLTLESARPSHTSQYLCASSSTRGDEKLFFGSGTQLSVL.

J is TRBJ1-5 and V is TRBV15, with unresolved D. This CDR3 spans 13 amino acids. V dropped 5 bases and J dropped 3 bases, with 8 bases sitting between them. Germline V lookup: CDR1 LNHNV, CDR2 YYDKDF (reference sequence). The CDR3 nucleotides read TGTGCCACCAGCTTCGCATCCAATCAGCCCCAGCATTTT. Translation: CATSFASNQPQHF.

The V gene is TRBV9, the J gene TRBJ1-1; 8 bases fit TRBD1. J lost 5 bases, V lost 3 bases, and 3 bases had no gene match. CDR3 length: 13 residues. The germline V gene encodes CDR1 SGDLS and CDR2 YYNGEE. CDR3 in DNA: TGTGCCAGCAGCGACAACAGGGGGACTGAAGCTTTCTTT. The encoded protein is CASSDNRGTEAFF. Full variable domain (rest looked up from reference TRBV9 and TRBJ1-1): DSGVTQTPKHLITATGQRVTLRCSPRSGDLSVYWYQQSLDQGLQFLIQYYNGEERAKGNILERFSAQQFPDLHSELNLSSLELGDSALYFCASSDNRGTEAFFGQGTRLTVV.

CDR3 sequence reads: CASSLSPGSYEQYF. CDR3 nucleotide sequence: TGCGCCAGCAGCTTATCCCCGGGAAGCTACGAGCAGTACTTC. V is TRBV5-1 and J is TRBJ2-7; tentative D call: TRBD2 (5 bases). CDR3 size: 14 residues. Trimming removed 2 bases from V and 3 bases from J, with 12 bases in between. Germline lookup yields CDR1 SGHRS and CDR2 YFSETQ.

This chain joins TRBV7-3 and TRBJ2-3; 10 nucleotides line up with TRBD2. J was trimmed by 2 bases and V by 4 bases; bases with no gene match: 3. CDR1 and CDR2 from the germline V gene are SGHTA and FQGTGA. The CDR3 covers 15 residues. In DNA, the CDR3 is TGTGCCAGCAGCTCAGCGGGGGGGCTCACAGATACGCAGTATTTT. Its translation is CASSSAGGLTDTQYF. The entire variable domain, with the rest obtained from reference TRBV7-3 and TRBJ2-3, is as follows: GAGVSQTPSNKVTEKGKYVELRCDPISGHTALYWYRQSLGQGPEFLIYFQGTGAADDSGLPNDRFFAVRPEGSVSTLKIQRTERGDSAVYLCASSSAGGLTDTQYFGPGTRLTVL.

The sample holds a few counts of this clone. The chain combines TRBV2 with TRBJ2-7; the match to TRBD2 covers 7 bases. Germline V gene data show CDR1 as SNHLY and CDR2 as FYNNEI. V lost 6 bases and J lost 4; bases outside the gene matches: 9. The length of the CDR3 is 14 residues. CDR3 residues: CASRPLASPYEQYF. Written as DNA, the CDR3 is TGTGCCAGCAGGCCACTAGCGTCCCCGTACGAGCAGTACTTC.

The chain joins TRBV27 to TRBJ2-1; the D gene is possibly TRBD2 (6 bases). The CDR3 runs to 14 residues. CDR1 is MNHEY and CDR2 is SMNVEV in the germline V gene (reference sequence). Trimming stripped 6 bases from V and 9 bases from J, with 18 bases between. The CDR3 DNA reads as TGTGCCAGCAGCTCGAGGGACTTCCCAAGTGAGCAGTTCTTC. As protein: CASSSRDFPSEQFF.

This chain connects TRBV6-5 to TRBJ2-7; TRBD1 matches at 9 bases. CDR3 size: 15 residues. Germline CDR1 MNHEY, CDR2 SVGAGI. V was clipped by 6 bases and J by 2 bases; unmatched bases: 8. The CDR3 nucleotides are TGTGCCAGCAGACTTGGGACAGGGCTCGCCTACGAGCAGTACTTC. Translated, it gives CASRLGTGLAYEQYF.

The gene calls are TRBV28 and TRBJ1-1; possibly TRBD1 for D (5 bases). V lost 2 bases and J lost 0, with 7 bases in between. The CDR3 extends over 14 amino acids. Germline CDR1 is MDHEN and CDR2 is SYDVKM. CDR3 coding DNA: TGTGCCAGCAGTTTAACAGGTCTGAACACTGAAGCTTTCTTT. Amino acids: CASSLTGLNTEAFF.

This clone appeared a single time. This sequence joins TRBV29-1 and TRBJ2-1; 8 bases line up with TRBD1. This CDR3 spans 14 amino acids. Per the germline V gene, CDR1 is SQVTM and CDR2 is ANQGSEA. The ends lost 7 bases at V and 4 bases at J; junction bases unmatched: 9. The CDR3, as DNA: TGCAGCGCCAACTCCGGGACAGGTTACAATGAGCAGTTCTTC. This translates into CSANSGTGYNEQFF.

The chain combines TRBV21-1 with TRBJ1-1; TRBD1 reflects the table's D call only, with no check against the DNA. TRBV21-1 is annotated as a pseudogene. The CDR3 length is 16 residues. The DNA of the CDR3 is TGTGCCAGCACCATTAGGACAGGCATATCGAACACTGAAGCTTTCTTT. Residues: CASTIRTGISNTEAFF.

The chain is built from TRBV27 and TRBJ1-4, with D maybe TRBD1 (5 bases). Germline-derived CDR1 and CDR2 are MNHEY and SMNVEV (reference sequence). The V gene lost 8 bases and the J gene lost 0 bases, with 13 bases spanning the gap. The CDR3 consists of 15 residues. CDR3 nucleotides: TGTGCCAGCGCCGTGATAGGGGCAACTAATGAAAAACTGTTTTTT. It is translated as CASAVIGATNEKLFF.

This clone was observed a single time. The chain recombines TRBV4-1 with TRBJ1-5, with a possible D match to TRBD1 (5 bases). The CDR3 has 15 residues. V lost 1 base, J lost 5 bases, and 12 bases lay in between. Germline V gene data show CDR1 as MGHRA and CDR2 as YSYEKL. CDR3 loop: CASSQGTLLYQPQHF. CDR3 in DNA: TGCGCCAGCAGCCAAGGGACATTATTATATCAGCCCCAGCATTTT.

The V gene is TRBV2, the J gene TRBJ2-3; 8 positions agree with TRBD2. The V gene's germline CDR1 is SNHLY and CDR2 FYNNEI. J was trimmed by 3 bases and V by 2 bases; bases with no gene match: 10. The CDR3 runs 17 residues. The CDR3 DNA follows: TGTGCCAGCAGTGAATCAAATCATGAGCGGGAGACAGATACGCAGTATTTT. As protein: CASSESNHERETDTQYF.

The rearrangement uses TRBV9 and TRBJ1-2, with 7 bases matching TRBD1. The length of the CDR3 is 15 residues. V shed 3 bases and J 0 bases; nucleotides not matched to a gene: 5. The V gene's germline CDR1 is SGDLS and CDR2 YYNGEE. In DNA, the CDR3 is TGTGCCAGCAGCGGACCAGGGGGGCCTAACTATGGCTACACCTTC. This gives the protein CASSGPGGPNYGYTF.

The chain links TRBV19 to TRBJ2-1; TRBD1 matches at 8 bases. The trim removed 4 bases at V and 3 bases at J, leaving 5 bases unmatched. Germline CDR1 is LNHDA and CDR2 is SQIVND (reference sequence). CDR3 size: 15 residues. The CDR3 protein is CASSSGQGGYNEQFF. CDR3 sequence (DNA): TGTGCCAGTAGTAGCGGACAGGGCGGCTACAATGAGCAGTTCTTC. Together with reference TRBV19 and TRBJ2-1, the CDR3 gives the full variable domain: DGGITQSPKYLFRKEGQNVTLSCEQNLNHDAMYWYRQDPGQGLRLIYYSQIVNDFQKGDIAEGYSVSREKKESFPLTVTSAQKNPTAFYLCASSSGQGGYNEQFFGPGTRLTVL.

The gene calls are TRBV5-1 and TRBJ1-1; TRBD1 agrees at 8 bases. V was clipped by 4 bases and J by 3 bases; unmatched bases: 8. Germline V gives CDR1 SGHRS, CDR2 YFSETQ. The CDR3 has 15 amino acids. This chain's CDR3 is CASSIQGARDTEAFF. The CDR3 DNA reads TGCGCCAGCAGCATCCAGGGGGCGAGGGACACTGAAGCTTTCTTT.

DNA of the CDR3: TGTGCCAGCAGTTACTCTGGTCTAAACACTGAAGCTTTCTTT. Translating gives CASSYSGLNTEAFF. V gene TRBV6-6 combines with J gene TRBJ1-1; D unclear. Trimming took off 0 bases at V and 2 bases at J, with 7 bases between the two ends. This CDR3 comprises 14 residues. Germline V lookup: CDR1 MNHNY, CDR2 SVGAGI (reference sequence).

The chain links TRBV13 to TRBJ2-2, with 12 bases that match TRBD2. The CDR3 length is 16 residues. J lost 5 bases, V lost 5 bases, and 6 bases had no gene match. CDR1 is PRHDT and CDR2 is FYEKMQ in the germline V gene (reference sequence). CDR3 in DNA: TGTGCCAGCAGCAAGGCTAGCGGGAGGGGGACCGGGGAGCTGTTTTTT. Protein: CASSKASGRGTGELFF. The full variable domain, its missing parts supplied by reference TRBV13 and TRBJ2-2, is AAGVIQSPRHLIKEKRETATLKCYPIPRHDTVYWYQQGPGQDPQFLISFYEKMQSDKGSIPDRFSAQQFSDYHSELNMSSLELGDSALYFCASSKASGRGTGELFFGEGSRLTVL.